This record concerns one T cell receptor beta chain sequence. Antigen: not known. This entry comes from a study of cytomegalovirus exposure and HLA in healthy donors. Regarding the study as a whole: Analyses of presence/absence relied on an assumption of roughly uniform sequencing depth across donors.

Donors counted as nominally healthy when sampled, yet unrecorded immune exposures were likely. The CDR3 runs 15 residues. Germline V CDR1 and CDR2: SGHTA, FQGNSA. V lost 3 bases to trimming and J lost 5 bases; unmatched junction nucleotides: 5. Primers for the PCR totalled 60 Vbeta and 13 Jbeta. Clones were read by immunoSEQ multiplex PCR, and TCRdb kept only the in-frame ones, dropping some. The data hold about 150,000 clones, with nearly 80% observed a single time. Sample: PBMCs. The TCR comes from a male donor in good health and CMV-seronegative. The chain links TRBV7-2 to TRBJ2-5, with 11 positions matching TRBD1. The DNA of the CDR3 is TGTGCCAGCAGCTTGTGGGGACAGGGGGGTGAGACCCAGTACTTC. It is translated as CASSLWGQGGETQYF.